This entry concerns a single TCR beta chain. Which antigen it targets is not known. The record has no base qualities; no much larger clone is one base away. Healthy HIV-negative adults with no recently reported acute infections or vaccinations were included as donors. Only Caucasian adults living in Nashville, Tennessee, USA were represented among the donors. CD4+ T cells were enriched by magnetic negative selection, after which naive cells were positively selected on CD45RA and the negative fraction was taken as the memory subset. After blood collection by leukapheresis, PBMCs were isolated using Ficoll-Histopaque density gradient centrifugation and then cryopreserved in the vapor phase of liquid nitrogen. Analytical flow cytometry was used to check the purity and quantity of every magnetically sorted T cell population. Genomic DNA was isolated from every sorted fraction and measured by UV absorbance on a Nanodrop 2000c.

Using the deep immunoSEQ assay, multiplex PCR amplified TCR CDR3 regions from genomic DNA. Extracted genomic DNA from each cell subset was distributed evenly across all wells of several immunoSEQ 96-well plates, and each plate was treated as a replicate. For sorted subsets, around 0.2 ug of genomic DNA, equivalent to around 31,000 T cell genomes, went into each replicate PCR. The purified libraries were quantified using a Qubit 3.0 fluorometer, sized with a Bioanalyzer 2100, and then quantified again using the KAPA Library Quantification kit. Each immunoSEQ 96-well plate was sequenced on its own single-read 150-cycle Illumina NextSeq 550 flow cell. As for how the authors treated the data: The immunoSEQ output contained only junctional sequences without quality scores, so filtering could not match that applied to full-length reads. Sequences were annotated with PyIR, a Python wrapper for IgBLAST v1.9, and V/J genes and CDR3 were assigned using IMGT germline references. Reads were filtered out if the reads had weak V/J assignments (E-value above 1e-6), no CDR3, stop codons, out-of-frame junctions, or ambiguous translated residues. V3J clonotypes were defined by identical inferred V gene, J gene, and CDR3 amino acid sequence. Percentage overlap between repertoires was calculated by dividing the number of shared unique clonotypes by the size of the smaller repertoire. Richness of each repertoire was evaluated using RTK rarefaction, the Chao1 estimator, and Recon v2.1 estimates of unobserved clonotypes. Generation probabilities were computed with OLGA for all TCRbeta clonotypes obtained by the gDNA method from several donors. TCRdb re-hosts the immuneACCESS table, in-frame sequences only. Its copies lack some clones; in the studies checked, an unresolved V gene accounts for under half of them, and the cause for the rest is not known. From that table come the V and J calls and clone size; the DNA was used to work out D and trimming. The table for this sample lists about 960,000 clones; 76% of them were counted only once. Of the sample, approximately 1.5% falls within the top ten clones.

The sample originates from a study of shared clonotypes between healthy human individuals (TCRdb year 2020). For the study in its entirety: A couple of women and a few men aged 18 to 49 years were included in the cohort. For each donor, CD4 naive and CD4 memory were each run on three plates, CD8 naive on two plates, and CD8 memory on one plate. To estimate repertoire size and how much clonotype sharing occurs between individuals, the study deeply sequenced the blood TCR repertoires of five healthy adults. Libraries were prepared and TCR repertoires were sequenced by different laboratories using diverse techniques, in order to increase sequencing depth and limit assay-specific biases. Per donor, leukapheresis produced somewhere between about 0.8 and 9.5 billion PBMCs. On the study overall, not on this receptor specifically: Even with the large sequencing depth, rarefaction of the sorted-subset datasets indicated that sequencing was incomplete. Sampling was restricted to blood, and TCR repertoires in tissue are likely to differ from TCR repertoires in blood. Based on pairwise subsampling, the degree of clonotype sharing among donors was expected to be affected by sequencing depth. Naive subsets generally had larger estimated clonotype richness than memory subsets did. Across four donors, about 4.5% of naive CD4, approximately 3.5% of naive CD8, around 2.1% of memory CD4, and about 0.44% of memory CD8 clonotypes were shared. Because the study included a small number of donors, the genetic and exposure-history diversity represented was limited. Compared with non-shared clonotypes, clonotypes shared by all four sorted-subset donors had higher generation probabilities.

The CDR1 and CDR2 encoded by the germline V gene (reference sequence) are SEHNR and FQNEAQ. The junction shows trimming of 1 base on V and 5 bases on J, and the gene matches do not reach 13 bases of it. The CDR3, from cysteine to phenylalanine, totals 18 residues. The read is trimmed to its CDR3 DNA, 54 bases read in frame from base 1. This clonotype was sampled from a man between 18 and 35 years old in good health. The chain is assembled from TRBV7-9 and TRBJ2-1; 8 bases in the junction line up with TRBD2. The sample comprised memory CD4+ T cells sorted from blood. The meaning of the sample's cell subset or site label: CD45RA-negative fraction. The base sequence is TGTGCCAGCAGCTTAGGGGATGAAGCGGGAGCCGTTGACAATGAGCAGTTCTTC. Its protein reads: CASSLGDEAGAVDNEQFF.